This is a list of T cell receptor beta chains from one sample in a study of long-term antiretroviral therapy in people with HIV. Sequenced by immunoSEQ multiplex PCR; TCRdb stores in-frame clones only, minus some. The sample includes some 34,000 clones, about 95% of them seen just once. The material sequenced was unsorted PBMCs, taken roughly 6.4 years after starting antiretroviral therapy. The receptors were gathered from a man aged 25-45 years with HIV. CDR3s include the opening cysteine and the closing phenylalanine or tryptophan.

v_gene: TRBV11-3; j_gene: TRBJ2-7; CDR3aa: CASSLAPGVGEQYF
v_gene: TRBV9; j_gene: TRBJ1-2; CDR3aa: CASSPAGYGGRNYGYTF
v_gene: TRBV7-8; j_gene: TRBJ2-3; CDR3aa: CASSWTNYNTDTQYF
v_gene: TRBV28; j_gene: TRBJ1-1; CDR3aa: CASSFPTGLNTEAFF
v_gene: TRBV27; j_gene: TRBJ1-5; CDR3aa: CASSLQGPHQPQHF
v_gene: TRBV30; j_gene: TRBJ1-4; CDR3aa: CASQTGEDEKLFF
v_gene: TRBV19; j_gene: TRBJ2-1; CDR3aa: CASSQGYNEQFF
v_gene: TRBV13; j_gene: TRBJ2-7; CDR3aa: CASSLGDRVYEQYF
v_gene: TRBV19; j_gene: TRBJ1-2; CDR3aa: CASGTIQGWGGYTF
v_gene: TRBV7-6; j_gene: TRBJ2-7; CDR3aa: CASSLGAGDSLNEQYF
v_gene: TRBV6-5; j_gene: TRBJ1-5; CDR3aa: CASSSGVWSQPQHF
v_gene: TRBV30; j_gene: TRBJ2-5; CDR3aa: CAGEGELQETQYF
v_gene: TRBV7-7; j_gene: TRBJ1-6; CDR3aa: CASSLAADPGSPLHF
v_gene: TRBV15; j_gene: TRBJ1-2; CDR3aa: CATSRGAAAYGYTF
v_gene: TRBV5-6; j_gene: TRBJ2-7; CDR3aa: CASSLGGSSYEQYF
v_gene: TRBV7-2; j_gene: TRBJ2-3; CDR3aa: CASSPGGGTQYF
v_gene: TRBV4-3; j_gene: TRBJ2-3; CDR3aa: CASSQVAASLDTQYF
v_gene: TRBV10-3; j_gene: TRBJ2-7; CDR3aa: CATEGRSSYEQYF
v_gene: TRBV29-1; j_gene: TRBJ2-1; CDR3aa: CSVRTLFGVEQFF
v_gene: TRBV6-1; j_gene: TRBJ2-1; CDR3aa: CASSPRPGRTGEQFF
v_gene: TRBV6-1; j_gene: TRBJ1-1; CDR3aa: CAGWSGHWNTEAFF
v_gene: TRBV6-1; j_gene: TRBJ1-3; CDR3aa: CASIEGEPGNTIYF
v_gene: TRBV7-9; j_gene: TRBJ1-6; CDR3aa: CASSLIAGDSPLHF
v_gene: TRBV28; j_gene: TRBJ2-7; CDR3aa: CASSLSPHSRAYEQYF
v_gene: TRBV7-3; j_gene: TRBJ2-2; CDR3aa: CASSLGSGELFF
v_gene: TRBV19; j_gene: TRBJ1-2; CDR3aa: CASMRGREGGYTF
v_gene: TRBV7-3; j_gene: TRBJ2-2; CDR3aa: CASSLTLGGIAGELFF
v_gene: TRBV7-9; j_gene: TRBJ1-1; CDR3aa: CASSLAPIKNTEAFF
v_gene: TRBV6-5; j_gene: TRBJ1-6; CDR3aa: CASSYAAGGSPLHF
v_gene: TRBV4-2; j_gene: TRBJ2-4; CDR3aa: CASSQGLGGAGAKNIQYF
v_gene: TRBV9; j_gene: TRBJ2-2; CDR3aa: CASSRTGVGTGELFF
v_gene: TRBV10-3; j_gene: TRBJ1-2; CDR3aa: CAISESTSYGYTF
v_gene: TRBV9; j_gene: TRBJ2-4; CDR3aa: CASSVGPGDNIQYF
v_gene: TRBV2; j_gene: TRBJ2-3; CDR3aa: CASSPTPGGSDTQYF
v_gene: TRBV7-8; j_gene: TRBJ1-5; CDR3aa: CASSPGTGRQPQHF
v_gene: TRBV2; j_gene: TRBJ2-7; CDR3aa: CASSGVAGATGEQYF
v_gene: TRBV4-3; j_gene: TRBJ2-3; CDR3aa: CASSQEGATSREGTDTQYF
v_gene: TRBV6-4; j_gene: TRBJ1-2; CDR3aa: CASSDGGYGYTF
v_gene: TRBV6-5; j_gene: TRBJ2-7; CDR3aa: CASRPPGQGGYEQYF
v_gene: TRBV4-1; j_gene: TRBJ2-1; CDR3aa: CATGWREWENEQFF
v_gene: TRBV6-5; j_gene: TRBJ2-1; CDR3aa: CASSRGPERQFF
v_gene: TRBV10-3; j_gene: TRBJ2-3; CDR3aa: CAISELAGEDTQYF
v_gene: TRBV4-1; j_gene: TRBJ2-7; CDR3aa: CASSQGQGGWYEQYF
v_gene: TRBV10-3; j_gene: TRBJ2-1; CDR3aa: CAISEEYAGGLNEQFF
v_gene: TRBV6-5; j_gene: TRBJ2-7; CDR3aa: CASSLDGEYEQYF
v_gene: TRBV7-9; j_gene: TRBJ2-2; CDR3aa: CASRYSGINTGELFF
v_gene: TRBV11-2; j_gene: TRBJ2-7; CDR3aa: CASSTQGIYEQYF
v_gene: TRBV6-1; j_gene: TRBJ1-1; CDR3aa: CASSGREGDTEAFF
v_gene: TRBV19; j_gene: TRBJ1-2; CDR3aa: CASSPPTGAGVNYGYTF
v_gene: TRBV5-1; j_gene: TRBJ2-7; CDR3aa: CAIGSYEQYF
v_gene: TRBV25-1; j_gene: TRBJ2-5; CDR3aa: CASTDRYQETQYF
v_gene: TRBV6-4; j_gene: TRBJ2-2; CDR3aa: CASSRTGNTGELFF
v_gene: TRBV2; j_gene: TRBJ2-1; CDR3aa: CASKWGVSEQFF
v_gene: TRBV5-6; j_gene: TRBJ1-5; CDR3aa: CASSFANRDGQPQHF
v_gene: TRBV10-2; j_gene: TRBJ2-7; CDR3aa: CASSELAGSYEQYF
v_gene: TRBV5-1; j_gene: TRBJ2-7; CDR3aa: CASSLEGPSTYEQYF
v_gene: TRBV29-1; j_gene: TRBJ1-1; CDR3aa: CSVGVGVGAFF
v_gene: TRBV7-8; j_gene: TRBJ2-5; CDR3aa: CASSLDETPGWETQYF